A selection of T cell receptor beta chains follows, all from one sample in a study of post-analysis software for immune sequencing data. TCRdb recomputed calls from the PCR reads with MiXCR, one row per CDR3 protein. The sample yields fewer than 700,000 distinct CDR3 sequences, roughly 45% seen once. The sequencing sample was made of blood. The receptors were sampled from a girl aged 10 to 17 with multiple sclerosis. The CDR3 runs from the conserved cysteine through the conserved F or W. Fields, in order: clone size, D gene, V gene, J gene, CDR3 DNA, CDR3 protein. A D gene is named only where the DNA matches it firmly. Only some rows state a clone size, as once, few, many or a class for expanded clones.

abundance: few; d_gene: TRBD1; v_gene: TRBV7-9; j_gene: TRBJ2-2; CDR3nt: TGTGCCAGCAGTGAACAGGGGGCAGTCACCGGGGAGCTGTTTTTT; CDR3aa: CASSEQGAVTGELFF
abundance: -; d_gene: TRBD1; v_gene: TRBV6-6; j_gene: TRBJ2-7; CDR3nt: TGTGCCAGCAGTCACTACAGGGGAAGTACCTACGAGCAGTACTTC; CDR3aa: CASSHYRGSTYEQYF
abundance: -; d_gene: -; v_gene: TRBV29-1; j_gene: TRBJ1-5; CDR3nt: TGCAGCGTTGTACAAGATAGCAATCAGCCCCAGCATTTT; CDR3aa: CSVVQDSNQPQHF
abundance: -; d_gene: TRBD2; v_gene: TRBV11-1; j_gene: TRBJ2-1; CDR3nt: TGTGCCAGCAGCTTAGGACCTGTAGCGGGAGCCCTCCTAAGCTCCTACAATGAGCAGTTCTTC; CDR3aa: CASSLGPVAGALLSSYNEQFF
abundance: few; d_gene: TRBD1; v_gene: TRBV5-6; j_gene: TRBJ2-1; CDR3nt: TGTGCCAGCAGCGGAACAGGGGTCCCAGAGAAGGGGCAGTTCTTC; CDR3aa: CASSGTGVPEKGQFF
abundance: -; d_gene: TRBD2; v_gene: TRBV5-1; j_gene: TRBJ2-1; CDR3nt: TGCGCCAGCAGCTCACGGACTAGCGGGGGGTCCTACAATGAGCAGTTCTTC; CDR3aa: CASSSRTSGGSYNEQFF
abundance: -; d_gene: TRBD2; v_gene: TRBV11-2; j_gene: TRBJ2-1; CDR3nt: TGTGCCAGCAGCCCTAGCGCGGTGTGGCTAGCGGGCAATGAGCAGTTCTTC; CDR3aa: CASSPSAVWLAGNEQFF
abundance: -; d_gene: -; v_gene: TRBV27; j_gene: TRBJ1-2; CDR3nt: TGTGCCAGCAGTCGGGACGCCCACCAGAGGGGCTACACCTTC; CDR3aa: CASSRDAHQRGYTF
abundance: -; d_gene: TRBD2; v_gene: TRBV5-1; j_gene: TRBJ2-7; CDR3nt: TGCGCCAGCAGCCTCGGACTAGCGGGAGGGCCGCACGAGCAGTACTTC; CDR3aa: CASSLGLAGGPHEQYF
abundance: -; d_gene: -; v_gene: TRBV25-1; j_gene: TRBJ2-4; CDR3nt: TGTGCCAGCAGTGCAATCAATGAGCAGTACTTC; CDR3aa: CASSAINEQYF
abundance: once; d_gene: -; v_gene: TRBV6-1; j_gene: TRBJ2-3; CDR3nt: TGTGCCAGCAGTGAAAAGGACGGAGTCGATACGCAGTATTTT; CDR3aa: CASSEKDGVDTQYF
abundance: -; d_gene: -; v_gene: TRBV29-1; j_gene: TRBJ2-3; CDR3nt: TGCAGCGGCCGACCGGGACCATATACAGATACGCAGTATTTT; CDR3aa: CSGRPGPYTDTQYF
abundance: few; d_gene: TRBD2; v_gene: TRBV6-1; j_gene: TRBJ2-1; CDR3nt: TGTGCCAGCAGTGATTTGGCGGGGGACCCCTACAATGAGCAGTTCTTC; CDR3aa: CASSDLAGDPYNEQFF
abundance: -; d_gene: -; v_gene: TRBV11-3; j_gene: TRBJ1-1; CDR3nt: TGTGCCAGCAGCTTATCTCCCCGCGGGACTGAAGCTTTCTTT; CDR3aa: CASSLSPRGTEAFF
abundance: -; d_gene: -; v_gene: TRBV6-5; j_gene: TRBJ1-2; CDR3nt: TGTGCCAGCAGTTACTCCAGAGCAGCGGGCGGCTATGGCTACACCTTC; CDR3aa: CASSYSRAAGGYGYTF
abundance: once; d_gene: -; v_gene: TRBV6-5; j_gene: TRBJ1-5; CDR3nt: TGTGCCAGCAGTAGGGACCCATTTAGCAATCAGCCCCAGCATTTT; CDR3aa: CASSRDPFSNQPQHF
abundance: -; d_gene: -; v_gene: TRBV7-8; j_gene: TRBJ2-3; CDR3nt: TGTGCCAACACCCCGCCTAGCTTCCCAGATACGCAGTATTTT; CDR3aa: CANTPPSFPDTQYF
abundance: -; d_gene: TRBD1; v_gene: TRBV12-3/TRBV12-4; j_gene: TRBJ1-1; CDR3nt: TGTGCCAGCAATCTCAGGGGACAGGGTGAAGCTTTCTTT; CDR3aa: CASNLRGQGEAFF
abundance: -; d_gene: TRBD2; v_gene: TRBV4-1; j_gene: TRBJ2-3; CDR3nt: TGCGCCAGCAGCCAAGAGCTACTAGCGGGCTATACGCAGTATTTT; CDR3aa: CASSQELLAGYTQYF
abundance: -; d_gene: -; v_gene: TRBV30; j_gene: TRBJ2-1; CDR3nt: TGTACAGGCAATTTAAACAATGAGCAGTTCTTC; CDR3aa: CTGNLNNEQFF
abundance: -; d_gene: -; v_gene: TRBV12-5; j_gene: TRBJ1-1; CDR3nt: TGTGCTAGTGGTTGGGGGGGCTTGAACACTGAAGCTTTCTTT; CDR3aa: CASGWGGLNTEAFF
abundance: -; d_gene: TRBD1; v_gene: TRBV12-3/TRBV12-4; j_gene: TRBJ2-7; CDR3nt: TGTGCCAGCAGTTTCGGGACAGGCATCGAGCAGTACTTC; CDR3aa: CASSFGTGIEQYF
abundance: -; d_gene: TRBD1; v_gene: TRBV6-1; j_gene: TRBJ1-2; CDR3nt: TGTGCCAGCACCGGGACAGCAGCTAACTATGGCTACACCTTC; CDR3aa: CASTGTAANYGYTF
abundance: -; d_gene: TRBD1; v_gene: TRBV10-3; j_gene: TRBJ1-2; CDR3nt: TGTGCCATCACCCCGGGACAGGGGTATGGCTACACCTTC; CDR3aa: CAITPGQGYGYTF
abundance: -; d_gene: TRBD2; v_gene: TRBV20-1; j_gene: TRBJ2-1; CDR3nt: TGCAGTGCTAGAGTCCCTAGCGGGAACAATGAGCAGTTCTTC; CDR3aa: CSARVPSGNNEQFF
abundance: few; d_gene: TRBD1; v_gene: TRBV10-3; j_gene: TRBJ1-6; CDR3nt: TGTGCCATCGGGGAGTACAGGGGAAATAATTCACCCCTCCACTTT; CDR3aa: CAIGEYRGNNSPLHF
abundance: -; d_gene: TRBD1; v_gene: TRBV20-1; j_gene: TRBJ1-2; CDR3nt: TGCAGTGCTCGGACAGGGGAGGGCTATGGCTACACCTTC; CDR3aa: CSARTGEGYGYTF